This T cell receptor beta chain was recovered during a study of OX40 agonist ivuxolimab in advanced cancers. The germline V gene has CDR1 SNHLY and CDR2 FYNNEI. The CDR3 length is 13 residues. V was cut by 10 bases and J by 4 bases, with 16 bases left in between. Sequencing used immunoSEQ multiplex PCR; TCRdb keeps in-frame clones, though not all of them. The sample has tens of thousands of clones, around four fifths seen once. The clonotype was recovered from an adult with an advanced solid tumor such as melanoma, head and neck, liver or kidney cancer. The V gene is TRBV2, the J gene TRBJ2-5; no clear D. The sample consisted of CD4+ or CD8+ T cells sorted from blood, taken in a trial of the OX40 agonist ivuxolimab. The CDR3 loop reads CATRLIRAETQYF. CDR3 DNA sequence: TGTGCCACCCGCCTTATCCGGGCAGAGACCCAGTACTTC.